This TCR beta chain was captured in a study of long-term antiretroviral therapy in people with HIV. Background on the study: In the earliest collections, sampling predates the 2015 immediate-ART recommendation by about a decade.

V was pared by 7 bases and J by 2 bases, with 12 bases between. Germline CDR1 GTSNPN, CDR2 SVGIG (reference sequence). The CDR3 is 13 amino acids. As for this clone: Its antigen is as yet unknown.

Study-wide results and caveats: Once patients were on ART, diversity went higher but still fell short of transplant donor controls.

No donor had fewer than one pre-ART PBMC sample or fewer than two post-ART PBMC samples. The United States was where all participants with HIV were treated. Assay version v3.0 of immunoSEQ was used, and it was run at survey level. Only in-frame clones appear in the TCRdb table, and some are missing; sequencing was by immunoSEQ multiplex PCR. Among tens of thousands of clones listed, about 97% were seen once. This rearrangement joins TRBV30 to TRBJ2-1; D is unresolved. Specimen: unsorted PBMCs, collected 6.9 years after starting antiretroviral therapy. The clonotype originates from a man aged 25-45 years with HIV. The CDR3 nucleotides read TGTGCCTTGACCATAACGCCCTACAATGAGCAGTTCTTC. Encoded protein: CALTITPYNEQFF.